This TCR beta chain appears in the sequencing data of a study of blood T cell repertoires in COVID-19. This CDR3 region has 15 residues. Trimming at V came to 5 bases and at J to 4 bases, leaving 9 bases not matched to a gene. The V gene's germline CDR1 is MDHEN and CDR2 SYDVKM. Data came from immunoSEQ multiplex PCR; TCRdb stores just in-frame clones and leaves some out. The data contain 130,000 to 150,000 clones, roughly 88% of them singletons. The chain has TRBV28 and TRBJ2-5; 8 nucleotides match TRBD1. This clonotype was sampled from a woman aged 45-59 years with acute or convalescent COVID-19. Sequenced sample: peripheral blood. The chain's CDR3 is CASSPMTGVRETQYF. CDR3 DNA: TGTGCCAGCAGTCCAATGACAGGGGTAAGAGAGACCCAGTACTTC.